The T cell receptor beta chain under discussion was sequenced for a study of vaccination effects on CD4 cells after COVID-19. Profiled with immunoSEQ multiplex PCR; TCRdb holds only in-frame clones, not every one. The sample has some 25,000 clones, more than 60% seen once. This clone was counted once. Its antigen is still unknown. Prior to sequencing, the ViraFEST assay stimulated PBMC with viral peptide pools, which expanded the antigen-specific CD4+ T cells. A 10-day culture period preceded the isolation of CD4+ T cells. Every participant took two doses of the BNT162b2 or mRNA-1273 vaccine. Vaccine recipients had no previous SARS-CoV-2 infection; their nucleocapsid antibodies were negative. The V end lost 3 bases, the J end lost 4 bases, and 10 bases lay between the germline ends. The CDR3 totals 13 residues. Germline CDR1 and CDR2: SGHNT and YYREEE (reference sequence).

This TCR derives from a human donor who received a COVID-19 vaccine. Sequenced here: CD4+ T cells from PBMCs cultured with SARS-CoV-2 spike peptides, sampled after COVID-19 vaccination. The rearrangement joins TRBV5-4 to TRBJ1-2, with D unresolved. CDR3 DNA sequence: TGTGCCAGCAGCTCAGAGAGCGTCTATGGCTACACCTTC. Translating gives CASSSESVYGYTF.